The rows below give T cell receptor beta chains drawn from one sample of a study of OX40 agonist ivuxolimab in advanced cancers. The method was immunoSEQ multiplex PCR; TCRdb's version includes in-frame clones alone and lacks a portion of them. Among about 89,000 clones listed, around nine tenths were seen once. This material consisted of CD4+ or CD8+ T cells sorted from blood, taken in a trial of the OX40 agonist ivuxolimab. These receptors were collected from an adult with an advanced solid tumor such as melanoma, head and neck, liver or kidney cancer. CDR3s include the opening cysteine and the closing phenylalanine or tryptophan. D genes are given only for firm matches. A clone size is listed for some rows: how often the clone was seen (once, few, many), or a class if it is expanded.

V	D	size	J	CDR3	DNA
TRBV11-2	-	-	TRBJ2-1	CASSPGGVYNEQFF	TGTGCCAGCAGCCCCGGAGGGGTTTACAATGAGCAGTTCTTC
TRBV18	TRBD2	-	TRBJ2-7	CASSPNGGEASTYEQYF	TGTGCCAGCTCACCGAACGGGGGGGAAGCGTCAACCTACGAGCAGTACTTC
TRBV27	-	-	TRBJ2-2	CASSLATDTGELFF	TGTGCCAGCAGTTTAGCAACGGACACCGGGGAGCTGTTTTTT
TRBV7-8	TRBD1	-	TRBJ1-2	CASSAFQGAGGYTF	TGTGCCAGCAGCGCCTTCCAGGGGGCGGGGGGCTACACCTTC
TRBV5-1	-	-	TRBJ2-7	CASSPALGGSYEQYF	TGCGCCAGCAGCCCCGCCCTCGGGGGATCCTACGAGCAGTACTTC
TRBV6-1	-	-	TRBJ1-4	CASRGGKSTNEKLFF	TGTGCCAGCAGGGGGGGCAAGTCAACTAATGAAAAACTGTTTTTT
TRBV7-8	-	-	TRBJ1-3	CASSSVRGAVSGNTIYF	TGTGCCAGCAGCTCAGTAAGGGGAGCGGTCTCTGGAAACACCATATATTTT
TRBV15	TRBD2	-	TRBJ2-5	CATSVGGQETQYF	TGTGCCACCAGCGTCGGGGGGCAAGAGACCCAGTACTTC
TRBV11-2	-	once	TRBJ1-1	CASSPLWAAQAFF	TGTGCCAGCAGCCCTCTATGGGCCGCCCAAGCTTTCTTT
TRBV9	-	-	TRBJ2-5	CASSAGQSETQYF	TGTGCCAGCAGCGCTGGACAGAGTGAGACCCAGTACTTC
TRBV6-5	-	-	TRBJ1-6	CASSRSDDNSPLHF	TGTGCCAGCAGTCGAAGTGACGATAATTCACCCCTCCACTTT
TRBV5-1	-	-	TRBJ2-7	CASRPTGSHEQYF	TGCGCCAGCAGACCGACAGGTAGCCACGAGCAGTACTTC
TRBV9	-	-	TRBJ1-3	CASSTRQESGNTIYF	TGTGCCAGCAGCACGCGACAGGAGTCTGGAAACACCATATATTTT
TRBV25-1	-	-	TRBJ2-7	CASSKVQGSSTYEQYF	TGTGCCAGCAGCAAAGTACAGGGTTCCTCGACCTACGAGCAGTACTTC
TRBV7-9	-	-	TRBJ2-3	CASSSSGTSTDTQYF	TGTGCCAGCAGCTCGAGCGGAACTAGCACAGATACGCAGTATTTT
TRBV27	-	-	TRBJ1-2	CASSSLSNYGYTF	TGTGCCAGCAGTTCTTTGTCGAACTATGGCTACACCTTC
TRBV5-5	-	-	TRBJ1-3	CASSLRGRDGNTIYF	TGTGCCAGCAGTCTGAGAGGGAGGGATGGAAACACCATATATTTT
TRBV9	TRBD1	-	TRBJ1-2	CASGGQGLVDGYTF	TGTGCCAGCGGGGGACAGGGCTTAGTAGATGGCTACACCTTC
TRBV18	-	-	TRBJ2-5	CASSNQETQYF	TGTGCCAGCTCGAACCAAGAGACCCAGTACTTC
TRBV7-2	TRBD2	-	TRBJ2-3	CASSLGGGAGGDTQYF	TGTGCCAGCAGCTTAGGTGGCGGAGCGGGGGGTGATACGCAGTATTTT
TRBV6-6	-	-	TRBJ1-1	CASSNGMTEAFF	TGTGCCAGCAGTAACGGCATGACTGAAGCTTTCTTT
TRBV7-9	TRBD1	-	TRBJ2-4	CASSVQGNIQYF	TGTGCCAGCAGCGTACAGGGGAACATTCAGTACTTC
TRBV4-1	TRBD1	-	TRBJ1-2	CASSQGTGYGYTF	TGCGCCAGCAGCCAAGGGACAGGTTATGGCTACACCTTC
TRBV25-1	-	medium-sized	TRBJ1-6	CASSESDSPNSPLHF	TGTGCCAGCAGTGAATCCGACAGCCCTAATTCACCCCTCCACTTT
TRBV4-1	-	-	TRBJ2-3	CASSHGGLGTDTQYF	TGCGCCAGCAGCCACGGGGGCCTTGGCACAGATACGCAGTATTTT
TRBV5-1	TRBD1	-	TRBJ2-7	CASSLVPGGYEQYF	TGCGCCAGCAGCTTGGTTCCAGGGGGCTACGAGCAGTACTTC
TRBV10-3	-	-	TRBJ1-2	CAISGSTGAYGYTF	TGTGCCATCAGTGGTTCCACAGGCGCCTATGGCTACACCTTC
TRBV6-1	TRBD2	-	TRBJ2-1	CASSEGAGGPGEQFF	TGTGCCAGCAGTGAAGGAGCGGGGGGGCCCGGTGAGCAGTTCTTC
TRBV6-5	-	-	TRBJ1-2	CASSYSEGSYGYTF	TGTGCCAGCAGTTACTCGGAGGGGTCCTATGGCTACACCTTC
TRBV6-5	TRBD2	-	TRBJ2-7	CASSGLAGGLDEQYF	TGTGCCAGCAGCGGTCTAGCGGGGGGGCTGGACGAGCAGTACTTC
TRBV28	-	-	TRBJ2-1	CASSLPHLWEQFF	TGTGCCAGCAGTTTGCCCCACCTATGGGAGCAGTTCTTC
TRBV7-2	-	-	TRBJ2-7	CASSPSGTRGEQYF	TGTGCCAGCAGCCCATCCGGGACACGGGGGGAGCAGTACTTC
TRBV5-5	-	-	TRBJ1-6	CASSAGSSYNSPLHF	TGTGCCAGCAGCGCTGGGAGCTCCTATAATTCACCCCTCCACTTT
TRBV2	TRBD2	-	TRBJ2-1	CASRRQTSGGHNEQFF	TGTGCCAGCAGACGGCAAACTAGCGGGGGCCACAATGAGCAGTTCTTC
TRBV29-1	-	-	TRBJ1-4	CSVVLPATTNEKLFF	TGCAGCGTTGTCCTACCGGCAACAACTAATGAAAAACTGTTTTTT
TRBV9	-	once	TRBJ2-1	CASSVGGSVGPSYNEQFF	TGTGCCAGCAGCGTAGGAGGTAGCGTTGGCCCTTCCTACAATGAGCAGTTCTTC
TRBV29-1	TRBD2	-	TRBJ2-1	CSGTTSGGVNEQFF	TGCAGCGGGACCACTAGCGGGGGTGTGAATGAGCAGTTCTTC